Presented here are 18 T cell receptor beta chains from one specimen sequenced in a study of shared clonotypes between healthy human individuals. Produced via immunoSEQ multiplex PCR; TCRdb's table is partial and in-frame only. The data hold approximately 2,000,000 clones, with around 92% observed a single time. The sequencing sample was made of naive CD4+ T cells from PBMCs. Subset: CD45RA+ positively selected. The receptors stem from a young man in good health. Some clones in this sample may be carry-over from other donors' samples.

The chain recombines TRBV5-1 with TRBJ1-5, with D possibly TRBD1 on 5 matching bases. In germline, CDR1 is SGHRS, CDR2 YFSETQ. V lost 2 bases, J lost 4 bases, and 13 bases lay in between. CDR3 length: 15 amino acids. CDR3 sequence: CASSLLPGTNQPQHF. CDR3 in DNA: TGCGCCAGCAGCTTATTGCCGGGGACGAATCAGCCCCAGCATTTT.

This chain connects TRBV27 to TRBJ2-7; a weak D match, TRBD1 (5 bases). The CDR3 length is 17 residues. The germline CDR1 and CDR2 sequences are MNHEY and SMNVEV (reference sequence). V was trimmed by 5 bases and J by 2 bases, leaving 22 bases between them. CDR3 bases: TGTGCCAGCAGTGCAACGTACAAGGGGTCTGGTACCTACGAGCAGTACTTC. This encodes CASSATYKGSGTYEQYF.

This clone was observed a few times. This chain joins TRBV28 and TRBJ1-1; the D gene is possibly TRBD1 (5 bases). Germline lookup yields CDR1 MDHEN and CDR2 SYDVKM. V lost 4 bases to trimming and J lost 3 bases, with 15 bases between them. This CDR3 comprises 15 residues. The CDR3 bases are TGTGCCAGCAGTTCCGGGGGACGTTGGTACACTGAAGCTTTCTTT. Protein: CASSSGGRWYTEAFF.

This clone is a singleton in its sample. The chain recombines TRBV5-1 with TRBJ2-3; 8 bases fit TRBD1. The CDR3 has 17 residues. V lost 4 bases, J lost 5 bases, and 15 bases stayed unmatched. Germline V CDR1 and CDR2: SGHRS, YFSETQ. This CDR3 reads CASSPLKGTGFGDTQYF. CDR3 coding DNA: TGCGCCAGCAGCCCTCTTAAAGGGACAGGTTTTGGAGATACGCAGTATTTT.

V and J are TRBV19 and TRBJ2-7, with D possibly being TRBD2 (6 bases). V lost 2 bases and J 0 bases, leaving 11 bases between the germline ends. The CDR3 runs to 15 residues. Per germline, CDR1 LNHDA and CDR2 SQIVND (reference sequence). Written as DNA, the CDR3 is TGTGCCAGTAGTATAACAGGAGGGAGCTCCTACGAGCAGTACTTC. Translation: CASSITGGSSYEQYF.

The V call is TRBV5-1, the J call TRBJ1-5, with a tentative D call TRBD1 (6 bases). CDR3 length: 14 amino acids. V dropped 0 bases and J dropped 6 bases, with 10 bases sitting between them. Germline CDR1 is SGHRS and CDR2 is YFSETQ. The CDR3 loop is CASSLEPGVQPQHF. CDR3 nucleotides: TGCGCCAGCAGCTTGGAACCAGGGGTTCAGCCCCAGCATTTT.

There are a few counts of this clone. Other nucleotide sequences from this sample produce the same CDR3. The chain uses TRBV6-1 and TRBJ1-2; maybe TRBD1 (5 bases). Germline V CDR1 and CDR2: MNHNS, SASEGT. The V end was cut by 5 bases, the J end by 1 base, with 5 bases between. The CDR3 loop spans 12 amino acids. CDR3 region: CASSQGNYGYTF. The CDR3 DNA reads TGTGCCAGCAGTCAGGGTAACTATGGCTACACCTTC.

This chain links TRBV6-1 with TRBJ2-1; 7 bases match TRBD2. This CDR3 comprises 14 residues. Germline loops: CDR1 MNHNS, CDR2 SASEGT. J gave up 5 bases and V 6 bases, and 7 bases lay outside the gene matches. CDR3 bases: TGTGCCAGCAGGGACACCGGGACTAACAATGAGCAGTTCTTC. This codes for CASRDTGTNNEQFF.

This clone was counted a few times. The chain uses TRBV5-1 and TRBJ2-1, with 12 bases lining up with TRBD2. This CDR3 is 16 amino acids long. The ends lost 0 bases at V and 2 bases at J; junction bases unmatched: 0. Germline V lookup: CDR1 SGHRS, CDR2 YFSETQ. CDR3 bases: TGCGCCAGCAGCTTGGGGACTAGCGGGACCTACAATGAGCAGTTCTTC. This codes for CASSLGTSGTYNEQFF.

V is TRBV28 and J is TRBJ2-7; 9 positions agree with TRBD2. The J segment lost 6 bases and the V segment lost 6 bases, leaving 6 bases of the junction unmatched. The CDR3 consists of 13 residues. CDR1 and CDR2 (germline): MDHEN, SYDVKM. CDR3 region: CASSPMTSGEQYF. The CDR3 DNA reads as TGTGCCAGCAGCCCCATGACTAGCGGCGAGCAGTACTTC.

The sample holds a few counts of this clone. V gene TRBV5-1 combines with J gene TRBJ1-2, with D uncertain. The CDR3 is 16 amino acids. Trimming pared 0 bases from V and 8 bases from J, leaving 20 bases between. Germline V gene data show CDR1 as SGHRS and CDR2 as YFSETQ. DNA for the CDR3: TGCGCCAGCAGCTTGGAAGGAGGCGGGAGATCGGGCGGCTACACCTTC. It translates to CASSLEGGGRSGGYTF.

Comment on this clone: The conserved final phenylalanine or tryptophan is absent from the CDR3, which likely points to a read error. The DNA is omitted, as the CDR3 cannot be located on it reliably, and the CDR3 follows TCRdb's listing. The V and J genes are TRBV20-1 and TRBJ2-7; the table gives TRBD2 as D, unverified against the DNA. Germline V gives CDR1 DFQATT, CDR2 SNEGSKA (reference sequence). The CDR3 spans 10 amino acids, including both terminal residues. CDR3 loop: CSATGLAGRL.

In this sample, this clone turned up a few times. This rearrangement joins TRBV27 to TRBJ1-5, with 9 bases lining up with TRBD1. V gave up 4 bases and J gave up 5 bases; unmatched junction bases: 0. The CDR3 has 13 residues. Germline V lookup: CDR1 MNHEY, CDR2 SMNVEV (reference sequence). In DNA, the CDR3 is TGTGCCAGCAGTTGGGACAGGGATCAGCCCCAGCATTTT. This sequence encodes CASSWDRDQPQHF.

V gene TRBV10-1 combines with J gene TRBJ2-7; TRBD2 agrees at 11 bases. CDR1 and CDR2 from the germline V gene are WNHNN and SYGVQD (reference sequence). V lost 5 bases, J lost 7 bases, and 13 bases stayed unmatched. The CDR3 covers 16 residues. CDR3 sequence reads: CASSPGTSGVRGEQYF. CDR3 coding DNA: TGCGCCAGCAGTCCCGGGACTAGCGGAGTTAGGGGGGAGCAGTACTTC.

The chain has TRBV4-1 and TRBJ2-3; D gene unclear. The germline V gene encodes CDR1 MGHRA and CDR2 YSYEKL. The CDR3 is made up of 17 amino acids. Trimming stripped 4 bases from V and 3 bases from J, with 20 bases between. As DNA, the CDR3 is TGCGCCAGCAGCCCCCACCCACAGTCAACTTCGACAGATACGCAGTATTTT. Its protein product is CASSPHPQSTSTDTQYF.

The chain's CDR3 is CASSFSRGGAYEQYF. The DNA of the CDR3 is TGCGCCAGCAGCTTCAGCAGGGGTGGGGCGTACGAGCAGTACTTC. This chain uses TRBV5-1 with TRBJ2-7; D perhaps matches TRBD1 (6 bases). From germline, CDR1 is SGHRS and CDR2 YFSETQ. V lost 2 bases, J lost 4 bases, and 16 bases lay in between. The CDR3 is made up of 15 amino acids.

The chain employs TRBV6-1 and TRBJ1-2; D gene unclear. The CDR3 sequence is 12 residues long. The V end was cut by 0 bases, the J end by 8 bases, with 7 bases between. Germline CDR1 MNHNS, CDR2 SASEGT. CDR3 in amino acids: CASSEAVGGYTF. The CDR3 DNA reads TGTGCCAGCAGTGAAGCAGTAGGAGGCTACACCTTC.

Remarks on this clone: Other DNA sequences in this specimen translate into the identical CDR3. The chain's CDR3 is CASSLDSEKLFF. CDR3 bases: TGTGCCAGCAGCCTAGACAGTGAAAAACTGTTTTTT. V and J are TRBV7-9 and TRBJ1-4; tentatively, D is TRBD1 (5 bases). The CDR3 extends over 12 amino acids. V shed 5 bases and J shed 7 bases, with 8 bases lying between them. Germline CDR1 is SEHNR and CDR2 is FQNEAQ (reference sequence). The whole variable domain, filled in from reference TRBV7-9 and TRBJ1-4, reads DTGVSQNPRHKITKRGQNVTFRCDPISEHNRLYWYRQTLGQGPEFLTYFQNEAQLEKSRLLSDRFSAERPKGSFSTLEIQRTEQGDSAMYLCASSLDSEKLFFGSGTQLSVL.